This TCR beta chain derives from a study of lung T cells in sarcoidosis with Löfgren's syndrome. The V and J ends lost 3 bases and 2 bases respectively, with 8 bases between them. CDR3 length equals 14 residues. The germline gives CDR1 MNHEY, CDR2 SMNVEV (reference sequence). TCRdb used MiXCR to reprocess the reads, holding one entry per CDR3 protein. Of thousands of distinct CDR3 sequences detected, over 20% appear once; the ten largest clones hold about 26%. This clonotype occurred many times. What it recognizes is unknown. Findings and limits, study-wide: Sarcoidosis antigen recognition was only suggested, antigen unidentified. Multiple Löfgren's syndrome patients reportedly shared TRAV12-1 and TRBV2 CDR3 motifs, suggesting public CD4+ TCRs.

The source material was CD4+ T cells from bronchoalveolar lavage fluid. The chain carries TRBV27 and TRBJ2-1; no reliable D call. The TCR was taken from a human donor with sarcoidosis (Löfgren's syndrome or another form), or a control subject (not recorded which). The CDR3 loop reads CASSFSGPYNEQFF. The CDR3 DNA reads TGTGCCAGCAGTTTTTCAGGACCCTACAATGAGCAGTTCTTC.